This T cell receptor (beta chain) was identified in a study of cytomegalovirus exposure and HLA in healthy donors. Findings and limits, study-wide: A reported reduction in N-insertions relative to the approximately 670-donor mean was seen in an Asian-associated ancestry cluster in a later analysis.

Both 60 Vbeta primers and 13 Jbeta primers went into the PCR. The repertoire was sequenced with immunoSEQ multiplex PCR; TCRdb's copy has only in-frame clones and lacks some. The repertoire has fewer than 200,000 clones, roughly 73% of them found once; the top ten carry around 4.6%. The V and J ends lost 7 bases and 1 base, in that order; junction bases with no gene match: 7. The CDR3 is 15 amino acids. Germline V CDR1 and CDR2: MNHEY, SVGAGI. About this clone: Its specificity is unknown.

The clonotype originates from a male donor in good health and CMV-seronegative. The sample was PBMCs. The V call is TRBV6-5, the J call TRBJ2-3, with 8 bases identical to TRBD2. CDR3 protein: CASTSVRGGTDTQYF. CDR3 sequence (DNA): TGTGCCAGCACGTCGGTGCGGGGGGGCACAGATACGCAGTATTTT.